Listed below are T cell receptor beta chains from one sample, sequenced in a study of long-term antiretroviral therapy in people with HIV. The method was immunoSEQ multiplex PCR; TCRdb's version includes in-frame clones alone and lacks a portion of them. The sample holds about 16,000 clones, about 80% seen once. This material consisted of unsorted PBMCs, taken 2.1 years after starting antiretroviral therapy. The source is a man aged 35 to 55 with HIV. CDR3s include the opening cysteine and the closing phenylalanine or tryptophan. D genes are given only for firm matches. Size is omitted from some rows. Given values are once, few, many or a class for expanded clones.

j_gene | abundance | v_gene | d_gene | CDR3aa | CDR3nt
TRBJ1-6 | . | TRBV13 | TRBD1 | CASSMGQGGYNSPLHF | TGTGCCAGCAGCATGGGACAGGGGGGATATAATTCACCCCTCCACTTT
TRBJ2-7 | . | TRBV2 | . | CASSEAYTAYEQYF | TGTGCCAGCAGTGAAGCGTACACAGCCTACGAGCAGTACTTC
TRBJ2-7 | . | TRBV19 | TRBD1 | CASSLRVGQGKDEQYF | TGTGCCAGTAGTTTACGGGTCGGACAGGGTAAGGACGAGCAGTACTTC
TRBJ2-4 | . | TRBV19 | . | CASSPAPGLAKNIQYF | TGTGCCAGTAGTCCCGCCCCGGGGCTAGCCAAAAACATTCAGTACTTC
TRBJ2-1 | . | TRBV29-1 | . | CSVEPGQLRNEQFF | TGCAGCGTTGAGCCCGGACAGCTAAGGAATGAGCAGTTCTTC
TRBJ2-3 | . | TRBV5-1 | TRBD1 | CASSFGTGGTDTQYF | TGCGCCAGCAGCTTTGGGACAGGGGGGACAGATACGCAGTATTTT
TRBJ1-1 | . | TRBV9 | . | CASSSHLNTEAFF | TGTGCCAGCAGCTCCCATTTGAACACTGAAGCTTTCTTT
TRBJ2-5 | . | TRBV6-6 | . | CASSSLRAGETQYF | TGTGCCAGCAGTTCCCTTCGGGCGGGGGAGACCCAGTACTTC
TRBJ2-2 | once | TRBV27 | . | CASSLSANTGELFF | TGTGCCAGCAGTTTATCTGCGAACACCGGGGAGCTGTTTTTT
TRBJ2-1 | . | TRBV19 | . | CASSIQGSYNEQFF | TGTGCCAGTAGTATCCAGGGGTCCTACAATGAGCAGTTCTTC
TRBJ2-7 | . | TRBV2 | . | CASSYDSSYEQYF | TGTGCCAGCAGCTACGACAGCTCCTACGAGCAGTACTTC
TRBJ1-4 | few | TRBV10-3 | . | CAISESGVANEKLFF | TGTGCCATCAGTGAGTCGGGCGTCGCGAATGAAAAACTGTTTTTT
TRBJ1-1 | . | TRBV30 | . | CAWSVWQYTEAFF | TGTGCCTGGAGTGTTTGGCAGTACACTGAAGCTTTCTTT
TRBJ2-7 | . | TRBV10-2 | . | CASSSANYEQYF | TGCGCCAGCAGCAGTGCTAACTACGAGCAGTACTTC
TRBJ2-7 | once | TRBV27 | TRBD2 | CASTSIAGGYEQYF | TGTGCCAGCACCTCCATAGCGGGGGGTTACGAGCAGTACTTC
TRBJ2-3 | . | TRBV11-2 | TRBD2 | CASSSVRLAGGSYTQYF | TGTGCCAGCAGCTCAGTCCGACTAGCGGGGGGTTCCTATACGCAGTATTTT
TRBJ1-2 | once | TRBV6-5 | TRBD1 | CASIAQGAGYGYTF | TGTGCCAGCATCGCACAGGGGGCAGGCTATGGCTACACCTTC
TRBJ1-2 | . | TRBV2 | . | CASSRTGAYGYTF | TGTGCCAGCAGTAGGACGGGTGCTTATGGCTACACCTTC
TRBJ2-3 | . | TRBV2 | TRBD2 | CASRPGLVFHTQYF | TGTGCCAGCAGGCCGGGACTAGTATTCCATACGCAGTATTTT
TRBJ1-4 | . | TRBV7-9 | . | CASSLASNGANEKLFF | TGTGCCAGCAGCTTAGCGTCGAACGGGGCTAATGAAAAACTGTTTTTT
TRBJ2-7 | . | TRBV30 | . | CAWSTWDLSYEQYF | TGTGCCTGGAGTACCTGGGACCTCTCCTACGAGCAGTACTTC
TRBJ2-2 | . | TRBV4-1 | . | CASSQDLRVANTGELFF | TGCGCCAGCAGCCAAGATCTCAGGGTTGCGAACACCGGGGAGCTGTTTTTT
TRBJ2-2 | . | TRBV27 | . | CASSSPGWRDNTGELFF | TGTGCCAGCAGTTCTCCCGGGTGGCGGGATAACACCGGGGAGCTGTTTTTT
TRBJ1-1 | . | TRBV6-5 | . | CASSYENWGMGTEAFF | TGTGCCAGCAGTTACGAGAATTGGGGGATGGGGACTGAAGCTTTCTTT
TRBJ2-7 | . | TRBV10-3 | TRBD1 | CAISERTGGPYEQYF | TGTGCCATCAGTGAGAGGACAGGGGGTCCCTACGAGCAGTACTTC
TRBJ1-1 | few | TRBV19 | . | CASSIDLNTEAFF | TGTGCCAGTAGTATTGACCTGAACACTGAAGCTTTCTTT
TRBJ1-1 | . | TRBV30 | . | CAWSLIGNTEAFF | TGTGCCTGGAGCTTGATCGGGAACACTGAAGCTTTCTTT
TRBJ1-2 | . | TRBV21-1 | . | CASRICPGTVYGYTF | TGTGCCAGCCGCATTTGTCCCGGGACAGTCTATGGCTACACCTTC